The T cell receptor (beta chain) under discussion was sequenced for a study of post-analysis software for immune sequencing data. Study findings and constraints: When patients were compared with controls, roughly five TRBV segments were more frequent, TRBV5-6, TRBV5-1 and TRBV20-1 among them.

From germline, CDR1 is SEHNR and CDR2 FQNEAQ (reference sequence). The CDR3 is 13 residues long. V gave up 4 bases and J gave up 5 bases; unmatched junction bases: 5. A note on this clonotype: Its specificity is not known.

The TCR beta cDNA libraries contained unique molecular identifiers. From approximately 0.95 to 9.8 million T cells, 400,000 to 650,000 cDNA molecules were obtained. TCRdb processed the PCR reads anew with MiXCR; each CDR3 protein has one entry. The table has around 770,000 distinct CDR3 sequences, 35% to 55% seen once. This TCR was recovered from a girl aged 10 to 17 with multiple sclerosis. The sequenced sample was blood. The V and J genes are TRBV7-9 and TRBJ2-7; 7 nucleotides line up with TRBD2. The CDR3 loop reads CASSSLGGNEQYF. CDR3 nucleotides: TGTGCCAGCAGCTCTTTGGGGGGGAACGAGCAGTACTTC.